The 26 T cell receptor beta chains presented below share a single source sample, sequenced in a study of beta chain features in type 1 diabetes. cDNA synthesis used the whole RNA isolate, giving expressed TCRB sequences. Clones were sequenced by immunoSEQ multiplex PCR, and TCRdb holds only the in-frame ones, with some missing. The data hold hundreds of thousands of clones, with 68% observed a single time. Sequencing was done on a sample of naive CD4+ T cells from blood. The receptor set was obtained from a young man in good health.

The V gene is TRBV7-9, the J gene TRBJ2-5; D may be TRBD1 or TRBD2 (5 bases each). V lost 5 bases and J lost 1, with 11 bases in between. Germline V CDR1 and CDR2: SEHNR, FQNEAQ (reference sequence). The CDR3 runs 14 residues. The CDR3 is CASSPGQGQETQYF. CDR3 bases: TGTGCCAGCAGCCCGGGGCAGGGCCAAGAGACCCAGTACTTC.

V usage is TRBV29-1 and J usage is TRBJ2-5, with D perhaps TRBD1 (6 bases). CDR1 SQVTM and CDR2 ANQGSEA come from the germline V gene. This CDR3 has 12 residues. V lost 6 bases to trimming and J lost 2 bases, with 10 bases between them. The chain's CDR3 is CSVRGHQETQYF. In DNA, the CDR3 is TGCAGCGTAAGGGGACATCAAGAGACCCAGTACTTC.

The rearrangement uses TRBV5-1 and TRBJ2-1; the D gene could be TRBD1 or TRBD2 (5 bases each). The CDR3 loop spans 15 amino acids. Trimming cost V 1 base and J 8 bases, with 16 bases left between them. CDR1 SGHRS and CDR2 YFSETQ come from the germline V gene. DNA of the CDR3: TGCGCCAGCAGCTTGTTGCCAGGGAGAATAGATGAGCAGTTCTTC. This codes for CASSLLPGRIDEQFF.

This clone came up a few times. The chain combines TRBV30 with TRBJ1-5; D unclear. The CDR3 runs to 14 residues. Trimming removed 2 bases from V and 5 bases from J, with 13 bases in between. Germline V gene sequence: CDR1 GTSNPN, CDR2 SVGIG (reference sequence). CDR3 in DNA: TGTGCCTGGAGTAAGGCAGCGATCGATCAGCCCCAGCATTTT. Its protein product is CAWSKAAIDQPQHF.

This sequence joins TRBV29-1 and TRBJ1-2; D is ambiguous. From germline, CDR1 is SQVTM and CDR2 ANQGSEA. CDR3 length: 13 residues. Trimming shortened V by 1 base and J by 8 bases, and 14 bases separated the two germline ends. CDR3 region: CSVEGNPTRGYTF. Written as DNA, the CDR3 is TGCAGCGTTGAAGGCAACCCCACCCGAGGCTACACCTTC.

The chain joins TRBV29-1 to TRBJ2-2, with TRBD1 identical over 9 bases. The V gene's germline CDR1 is SQVTM and CDR2 ANQGSEA. There are 13 residues in the CDR3. Germline trimming cut 6 bases from V and 7 bases from J; bases unmatched to any gene: 6. The CDR3 loop is CSVDRGGDGELFF. CDR3 nucleotide sequence: TGCAGCGTGGACAGGGGAGGCGACGGGGAGCTGTTTTTT.

The V gene is TRBV12-5, the J gene TRBJ2-3; 8 nucleotides agree with TRBD2. The trim removed 1 base at V and 2 bases at J, leaving 2 bases unmatched. There are 15 residues in the CDR3. Per the germline V gene, CDR1 is LGHNT and CDR2 is FRNRAP. The CDR3 nucleotides are TGTGCTAGTGGTTTGGGAGCGGGGGACACAGATACGCAGTATTTT. Amino acid sequence: CASGLGAGDTDTQYF.

The gene calls are TRBV2 and TRBJ2-2; the D is unclear. The germline CDR1 and CDR2 sequences are SNHLY and FYNNEI. CDR3 length: 11 amino acids. The V end was cut by 2 bases, the J end by 8 bases, with 3 bases between. The CDR3 DNA is TGTGCCAGCAGTGAATATGGGGAGCTGTTTTTT. It specifies CASSEYGELFF.

V usage is TRBV30 and J usage is TRBJ2-5, with D possibly TRBD2 on 6 matching bases. The V gene's germline CDR1 is GTSNPN and CDR2 SVGIG (reference sequence). This CDR3 has 13 amino acids. The V end lost 6 bases, the J end lost 5 bases, and 16 bases lay between the germline ends. The CDR3 DNA reads TGTGCCTGCTTCTTGGGCGCGGGGGAGACCCAGTACTTC. This gives the protein CACFLGAGETQYF.

The chain recombines TRBV29-1 with TRBJ2-3, with 7 positions matching TRBD2. Germline V gene lookup returns CDR1 SQVTM and CDR2 ANQGSEA. V dropped 3 bases and J dropped 5; count of bases not matched to a gene: 11. The CDR3 consists of 15 residues. The CDR3 nucleotides are TGCAGCGTTGACTACGGCGGGAGAAAAGAAGATACGCAGTATTTT. It translates to CSVDYGGRKEDTQYF.

This clone was observed a handful of times. The rearrangement uses TRBV30 and TRBJ2-5; D remains ambiguous. Germline V gene data show CDR1 as GTSNPN and CDR2 as SVGIG (reference sequence). The CDR3 length is 10 residues. Between the trimmed V and J ends, which lost 6 bases and 5 bases, there was a span of 7 bases. The CDR3 spells CACFKETQYF. The CDR3 coding sequence is TGTGCCTGTTTTAAGGAGACCCAGTACTTC.

Worth noting for this clone: The same CDR3 also results from other DNA sequences found in this sample. The genes are TRBV30 and TRBJ1-1, with 7 bases matching TRBD1. CDR1 is GTSNPN and CDR2 is SVGIG in the germline V gene (reference sequence). CDR3 length: 13 amino acids. The trim removed 0 bases at V and 5 bases at J, leaving 3 bases unmatched. The CDR3, as DNA: TGTGCCTGGAGTGTACGACAGGGTACTGAAGCTTTCTTT. Its translation is CAWSVRQGTEAFF.

The chain joins TRBV6-5 to TRBJ1-1, with no clear D. The V end lost 0 bases, the J end lost 1 base, and 3 bases lay between the germline ends. The CDR3 is 13 residues long. Per the germline V gene, CDR1 is MNHEY and CDR2 is SVGAGI. Here the CDR3 reads CASSYSRNTEAFF. The CDR3 bases are TGTGCCAGCAGTTACTCTAGGAACACTGAAGCTTTCTTT.

This rearrangement joins TRBV29-1 to TRBJ2-7; TRBD1 agrees at 7 bases. This CDR3 contains 14 residues. Germline V gene sequence: CDR1 SQVTM, CDR2 ANQGSEA. V lost 4 bases to trimming and J lost 2 bases; unmatched junction nucleotides: 8. DNA of the CDR3: TGCAGCGTTGGACGAGGGACAGCAGCCTACGAGCAGTACTTC. It specifies CSVGRGTAAYEQYF.

This clone has only one observation. CDR3 nucleotide sequence: TGTGCCTGGAATTCAGCGGGAGGGGTATACAATGAGCAGTTCTTC. Its protein is CAWNSAGGVYNEQFF. The rearrangement joins TRBV30 to TRBJ2-1; TRBD2 aligns across 10 bases. V shed 4 bases and J 4 bases; nucleotides not matched to a gene: 7. The CDR3 is 15 residues long. CDR1 and CDR2 from the germline V gene are GTSNPN and SVGIG (reference sequence).

This clone was picked up a small number of times. The chain has TRBV29-1 and TRBJ2-2; a possible D gene is TRBD1 (6 bases). CDR1 and CDR2 (germline): SQVTM, ANQGSEA. The CDR3 has 16 residues. Trimming removed 5 bases from V and 0 bases from J, with 16 bases in between. CDR3 amino acids: CSVFPEGTTNTGELFF. Here the CDR3 DNA reads TGCAGCGTTTTCCCCGAGGGGACAACGAACACCGGGGAGCTGTTTTTT.

This chain links TRBV29-1 with TRBJ2-1; 15 nucleotides agree with TRBD2. CDR3 length: 16 residues. V lost 4 bases to trimming and J lost 3 bases; unmatched junction nucleotides: 4. Germline V gene sequence: CDR1 SQVTM, CDR2 ANQGSEA. CDR3 residues: CSVGTSGRALYNEQFF. CDR3 DNA sequence: TGCAGCGTTGGGACTAGCGGGAGGGCCCTCTACAATGAGCAGTTCTTC.

The chain has TRBV29-1 and TRBJ2-7, with 8 bases matching TRBD1. Germline CDR1 is SQVTM and CDR2 is ANQGSEA. This CDR3 region has 13 residues. Trimming removed 4 bases from V and 3 bases from J; junction bases left unmatched: 5. This CDR3 is CSVAGQERYEQYF. In DNA form, the CDR3 reads TGCAGCGTTGCGGGACAGGAACGCTACGAGCAGTACTTC.

The genes are TRBV5-1 and TRBJ2-6, with D unclear. V shed 5 bases and J shed 0 bases, with 9 bases lying between them. The length of the CDR3 is 15 residues. CDR1 is SGHRS, CDR2 YFSETQ, per germline. The CDR3 sequence: CASRNDFSGANVLTF. The CDR3 DNA is TGCGCCAGCAGGAACGATTTCTCTGGGGCCAACGTCCTGACTTTC.

The chain recombines TRBV5-4 with TRBJ1-5; maybe TRBD1 (6 bases). The CDR3 covers 13 residues. Looked up from germline, CDR1 is SGHNT and CDR2 is YYREEE (reference sequence). V gave up 3 bases and J gave up 6 bases, with 10 bases separating them. The CDR3 DNA sequence: TGTGCCAGCAGCTGGACAGTGCGTCAGCCCCAGCATTTT. It codes for CASSWTVRQPQHF.

V is TRBV28 and J is TRBJ2-7, with D tentatively TRBD1 or TRBD2 (5 bases each). Germline V lookup: CDR1 MDHEN, CDR2 SYDVKM. CDR3 length: 13 amino acids. V was trimmed by 2 bases and J by 3 bases, leaving 8 bases between them. The CDR3 sequence is CASSLGTVYEQYF. For the CDR3, the DNA is TGTGCCAGCAGTTTAGGGACGGTCTACGAGCAGTACTTC.

This clone was seen a handful of times. This sequence joins TRBV5-4 and TRBJ2-7; possible D gene TRBD1, 5 bases. Per the germline V gene, CDR1 is SGHNT and CDR2 is YYREEE (reference sequence). The CDR3 has 15 residues. The germline V and J ends were trimmed by 2 bases and 1 base, with 13 bases remaining between them. CDR3 region: CASSFRAGPSYEQYF. In DNA, the CDR3 is TGTGCCAGCAGCTTCAGGGCAGGGCCTTCCTACGAGCAGTACTTC. Full variable domain (missing parts from reference TRBV5-4 and TRBJ2-7): ETGVTQSPTHLIKTRGQQVTLRCSSQSGHNTVSWYQQALGQGPQFIFQYYREEENGRGNFPPRFSGLQFPNYSSELNVNALELDDSALYLCASSFRAGPSYEQYFGPGTRLTVT.

The rearrangement joins TRBV5-1 to TRBJ2-1; TRBD1 aligns across 8 bases. The CDR3 consists of 15 residues. Germline-derived CDR1 and CDR2 are SGHRS and YFSETQ. Trimming at V came to 4 bases and at J to 0 bases, leaving 3 bases not matched to a gene. For the CDR3, the DNA is TGCGCCAGCAGCAAGGGACAGGCCTCCTACAATGAGCAGTTCTTC. Translation: CASSKGQASYNEQFF. Combining the CDR3 with reference TRBV5-1 and TRBJ2-1 gives the whole variable domain KAGVTQTPRYLIKTRGQQVTLSCSPISGHRSVSWYQQTPGQGLQFLFEYFSETQRNKGNFPGRFSGRQFSNSRSEMNVSTLELGDSALYLCASSKGQASYNEQFFGPGTRLTVL.

The chain employs TRBV5-6 and TRBJ2-3; D uncertain. The CDR3 consists of 15 residues. The V gene lost 0 bases and the J gene lost 5 bases, with 13 bases spanning the gap. The germline CDR1 and CDR2 sequences are SGHDT and YYEEEE. The CDR3 DNA is TGTGCCAGCAGCTTGGTTCACGGGCCAGTAGATACGCAGTATTTT. Protein product: CASSLVHGPVDTQYF.

This chain uses TRBV25-1 with TRBJ2-7, with D perhaps matching TRBD1 or TRBD2 (5 bases each). V was pared by 6 bases and J by 6 bases, with 9 bases between. The CDR3 sequence is 11 residues long. Germline V CDR1 and CDR2: MGHDK, SYGVNS. DNA of the CDR3: TGTGCCAGCAGGGCTGGGGGCGAGCAGTACTTC. Its protein product is CASRAGGEQYF.

This clone occurred once. The V and J genes are TRBV9 and TRBJ2-7, with 10 bases that match TRBD2. Looked up from germline, CDR1 is SGDLS and CDR2 is YYNGEE. V lost 0 bases and J lost 4; bases outside the gene matches: 7. This CDR3 contains 16 residues. The CDR3 loop is CASSVGGLAEGYEQYF. The CDR3 DNA sequence: TGTGCCAGCAGCGTAGGCGGACTAGCGGAGGGGTACGAGCAGTACTTC.